This T cell receptor beta chain stems from a study of cytomegalovirus exposure and HLA in healthy donors. This clone has just one count. CDR3 length: 13 amino acids. J gave up 2 bases and V 8 bases, and 4 bases lay outside the gene matches. CDR1 is MNHNY and CDR2 is SVGAGI in the germline V gene (reference sequence). Libraries were prepared by immunoSEQ multiplex PCR; TCRdb keeps only in-frame clonotypes and omits some of them. The sample consists of 150,000 to 200,000 clones, roughly 86% of them appearing once. Sequencing used PBMCs. The sequence was collected from a woman between 18 and 29 years old in good health and CMV-seronegative. V is TRBV6-6 and J is TRBJ2-7, with 9 bases identical to TRBD1. CDR3 in amino acids: CASCRTGAYEQYF. In nucleotides, the CDR3 is TGTGCCAGCTGTAGGACAGGGGCCTACGAGCAGTACTTC.